These 2 T cell receptor beta chains originate from one sample sequenced in a study of blood T cells in healthy people across ages. A second PCR, run for roughly 7 to 11 cycles, used a sample-barcoded 5' primer plus a J-beta primer mix. From the 5' RACE reads, TCRdb called clonotypes with MiXCR, one entry per CDR3 protein. Here the sample spans 600,000 to 850,000 distinct CDR3 sequences, roughly 25% being singletons. These data were also filed under a second study, of T cells of mothers and their children.

The specimen was blood. These receptors all stem from a boy between 10 and 17 years old in good health.

This clonotype appeared a few times. The chain recombines TRBV6-2 or TRBV6-3 with TRBJ1-1; the D is unclear. Germline CDR1 and CDR2: MNHEY and SVGEGT. The CDR3 runs to 14 residues. The V end lost 5 bases, the J end lost 1 base, and 11 bases lay between the germline ends. For the CDR3, the DNA is TGTGCCAGCAGTGAGGCAGACGAGAACACTGAAGCTTTCTTT. Translation: CASSEADENTEAFF.

This clonotype was counted a few times. The J gene is TRBJ2-5, the V gene TRBV12-3 or TRBV12-4; unclear D gene. V lost 1 base and J lost 5, with 14 bases in between. This CDR3 contains 15 residues. The CDR3: CASSLEADLGETQYF. CDR3 in DNA: TGTGCCAGCAGTTTAGAGGCGGATTTGGGGGAGACCCAGTACTTC.